What follows are 31 T cell receptor beta chains derived from one specimen sequenced in a study of T-cell reconstitution after alpha-beta-depleted transplantation in children. Unique molecular identifiers tagged the TCRbeta library. TCRdb passed the PCR reads through MiXCR, listing each CDR3 protein once. The table includes about 580,000 distinct CDR3 sequences, 20% to 25% detected once. Material: PBMCs, mostly from graft donor cells, obtained 360 days after TCRalphabeta/CD19-depleted stem cell transplant. The receptors were sampled from a boy less than two years old who had a stem cell transplant for acute myeloid leukemia, so the T cells may come from the graft donor.

This clonotype was recorded at least ten times. The chain links TRBV12-3 or TRBV12-4 to TRBJ2-1; the D call may be TRBD1 or TRBD2 (5 bases each). CDR3 size: 15 residues. V was trimmed by 7 bases and J by 6 bases, leaving 19 bases between them. This CDR3 is CASIPGGGRVNEQFF. For the CDR3, the DNA is TGTGCCAGCATTCCCGGTGGGGGACGGGTCAATGAGCAGTTCTTC.

The V call is TRBV6-1, the J call TRBJ1-3; D is uncertain. This CDR3 has 15 amino acids. The germline V and J ends were trimmed by 6 bases and 0 bases, with 12 bases remaining between them. CDR1 is MNHNS, CDR2 SASEGT, per germline. The CDR3 DNA is TGTGCCAGCAGACCTTCAGGCCGCTCTGGAAACACCATATATTTT. It specifies CASRPSGRSGNTIYF.

The chain combines TRBV12-3 or TRBV12-4 with TRBJ1-1; 7 nucleotides agree with TRBD1. The CDR3 covers 15 residues. V gave up 6 bases and J gave up 2 bases; unmatched junction bases: 9. The chain's CDR3 is CASSIDRVGNTEAFF. CDR3 DNA: TGTGCCAGCAGCATTGACAGGGTTGGAAACACTGAAGCTTTCTTT.

This clonotype was detected a few times. This chain uses TRBV20-1 with TRBJ2-7, with D unclear. V gave up 3 bases and J gave up 3 bases, with 30 bases separating them. Germline values: CDR1 DFQATT, CDR2 SNEGSKA (reference sequence). The CDR3 covers 19 residues. CDR3 amino acids: CSASIPNHRREREVYEQYV. CDR3 coding DNA: TGCAGTGCTAGTATCCCGAACCATAGGAGAGAACGAGAGGTCTACGAGCAGTACGTC.

This clonotype was observed many times. The chain joins TRBV29-1 to TRBJ2-1; possibly TRBD2 for D (5 bases). This CDR3 region has 13 residues. Trimming took 7 bases from V and 8 from J, leaving 18 bases between them. Germline V gene sequence: CDR1 SQVTM, CDR2 ANQGSEA. CDR3 loop: CSADPGKAYEQFF. The CDR3 DNA reads TGCAGCGCTGACCCCGGGAAGGCTTATGAGCAGTTCTTC.

The V call is TRBV18, the J call TRBJ2-1; TRBD2 matches at 12 bases. With 1 base clipped from V and 5 bases from J, the junction kept 9 bases outside the gene matches. Per germline, CDR1 KGHSH and CDR2 LQKENI. This CDR3 has 18 amino acids. CDR3: CASSPLPNLAGGNNEQFF. In DNA, the CDR3 is TGTGCCAGCTCACCACTGCCCAACCTAGCGGGGGGGAACAATGAGCAGTTCTTC.

As DNA, the CDR3 is TGTGCCAGCTCCGACATTACGTCCTACGAGCAGTACTTC. This codes for CASSDITSYEQYF. The rearrangement links TRBV18 to TRBJ2-7; D not resolved. The V gene's germline CDR1 is KGHSH and CDR2 LQKENI. The V end was cut by 6 bases, the J end by 1 base, with 10 bases between. CDR3 length equals 13 residues.

This clonotype was detected many times. The chain carries TRBV4-3 and TRBJ1-6; D uncertain. The CDR3 spans 15 residues. Trimming cost V 6 bases and J 8 bases, with 17 bases left between them. CDR1 is LGHNA, CDR2 YSLEER, per germline. CDR3 DNA sequence: TGCGCCAGCAGGCCTACAGTGTCCAACTATTCACCCCTCCACTTT. Amino acids: CASRPTVSNYSPLHF.

The V gene is TRBV28, the J gene TRBJ2-1; 7 nucleotides agree with TRBD1. J was trimmed by 6 bases and V by 4 bases; bases with no gene match: 9. Germline values: CDR1 MDHEN, CDR2 SYDVKM. This CDR3 spans 15 amino acids. CDR3 sequence reads: CASSWPGQTVNEQFF. The CDR3 DNA reads TGTGCCAGCAGTTGGCCGGGACAGACGGTCAATGAGCAGTTCTTC.

This clonotype was observed a handful of times. V and J are TRBV6-1 and TRBJ2-4; 8 bases fit TRBD1. The CDR3 totals 13 residues. In germline, CDR1 is MNHNS, CDR2 SASEGT. Trimming cost V 6 bases and J 8 bases; bases outside gene matches: 6. The CDR3 protein is CASRRQGSYIQYF. The CDR3 bases are TGTGCCAGCAGGAGACAGGGGTCTTACATTCAGTACTTC.

A word on this clonotype: This may arise from a read error, as a much more abundant clone is one base away. This chain connects TRBV20-1 to TRBJ1-3, with 9 bases that match TRBD1. CDR1 DFQATT and CDR2 SNEGSKA come from the germline V gene (reference sequence). There are 16 residues in the CDR3. CDR3 sequence: CSANPGTGPPGNAIYF. In DNA form, the CDR3 reads TGCAGTGCCAATCCCGGGACAGGGCCCCCTGGAAACGCCATATATTTT.

This clonotype appeared many times. CDR3 sequence reads: CASSARDRALNEQFF. As DNA, the CDR3 is TGTGCCAGCAGCGCTCGGGACAGAGCCCTCAATGAGCAGTTCTTC. The chain uses TRBV7-9 and TRBJ2-1, with 7 bases lining up with TRBD1. Germline-derived CDR1 and CDR2 are SEHNR and FQNEAQ (reference sequence). After removal of 5 bases from V and 6 bases from J, the junction contained 10 bases not matched to a gene. This CDR3 comprises 15 residues.

The chain employs TRBV12-3 or TRBV12-4 and TRBJ1-5; perhaps TRBD1 as D (5 bases). This CDR3 region has 15 residues. The germline V and J ends were trimmed by 1 base and 7 bases, with 14 bases remaining between them. The CDR3 bases are TGTGCCAGCAGTTTAGACAGCCACCCAGGGCAGCCCCAGCATTTT. It yields the protein CASSLDSHPGQPQHF.

The chain carries TRBV6-2 or TRBV6-3 and TRBJ1-1; 7 bases are shared with TRBD1. Losses at the gene ends were 5 bases for V and 0 bases for J; bases not matched to a gene: 6. The CDR3 has 15 residues. Per germline, CDR1 MNHEY and CDR2 SVGEGT. Written as DNA, the CDR3 is TGTGCCAGCAGTGACACGGGACAGTTGAACACTGAAGCTTTCTTT. Amino acids: CASSDTGQLNTEAFF.

This clonotype has only a few counts. V gene TRBV7-9 combines with J gene TRBJ2-7; 12 bases line up with TRBD2. Trimming cost V 4 bases and J 4 bases; bases outside gene matches: 8. This CDR3 comprises 16 residues. Per the germline V gene, CDR1 is SEHNR and CDR2 is FQNEAQ (reference sequence). CDR3 bases: TGTGCCAGCAGCTACCAGCCGACTAGCGGGGGTTACGAGCAGTACTTC. This translates into CASSYQPTSGGYEQYF.

This clonotype was counted between two and nine times. The chain links TRBV5-1 to TRBJ2-1, with D tentatively TRBD2 (6 bases). V lost 4 bases and J lost 1, with 12 bases in between. The germline CDR1 and CDR2 sequences are SGHRS and YFSETQ. The CDR3 is 15 residues long. The CDR3 reads CASSLAGRSYNEQFF. For the CDR3, the DNA is TGCGCCAGCAGCCTTGCGGGGAGGTCCTACAATGAGCAGTTCTTC.

The chain employs TRBV6-5 and TRBJ2-2; D possibly uses TRBD1 or TRBD2 (6 bases each). Per germline, CDR1 MNHEY and CDR2 SVGAGI. Between the trimmed V and J ends, which lost 2 bases and 4 bases, there was a span of 17 bases. This CDR3 region has 17 residues. The CDR3 protein is CASSYIRGGPSTGELFF. The CDR3 DNA reads TGTGCCAGCAGTTACATCCGTGGGGGGCCGAGCACCGGGGAGCTGTTTTTT.

This clonotype was detected ten times or more. This rearrangement joins TRBV6-1 to TRBJ2-5; 7 nucleotides agree with TRBD1. The CDR3 sequence is 15 residues long. Germline V gives CDR1 MNHNS, CDR2 SASEGT. Germline trimming cut 5 bases from V and 4 bases from J; bases unmatched to any gene: 10. The CDR3 region is CASSKQGILVETQYF. CDR3 nucleotide sequence: TGTGCCAGCAGTAAACAGGGGATTTTAGTAGAGACCCAGTACTTC.

This clonotype was recorded a few times. This rearrangement joins TRBV11-2 to TRBJ2-1; tentative D call: TRBD1 (6 bases). The CDR3 is 18 amino acids. The V and J ends lost 5 bases and 3 bases respectively, with 23 bases between them. The germline gives CDR1 SGHAT, CDR2 FQNNGV. CDR3 protein: CASSPSPQGIGGYNEQFF. The CDR3, as DNA: TGTGCCAGCAGCCCTTCCCCACAGGGAATCGGTGGCTACAATGAGCAGTTCTTC.

This rearrangement joins TRBV29-1 to TRBJ2-3, with D possibly matching TRBD1 (6 bases). This CDR3 contains 15 residues. Germline V lookup: CDR1 SQVTM, CDR2 ANQGSEA. The V end lost 4 bases, the J end lost 3 bases, and 17 bases lay between the germline ends. This CDR3 reads CSVVPPRGITDTQYF. DNA of the CDR3: TGCAGCGTTGTCCCGCCCAGGGGAATTACAGATACGCAGTATTTT.

The chain is built from TRBV15 and TRBJ1-5; D perhaps matches TRBD1 (5 bases). V gave up 4 bases and J gave up 3 bases, with 16 bases separating them. Germline V gene sequence: CDR1 LNHNV, CDR2 YYDKDF (reference sequence). The CDR3 extends over 16 amino acids. The CDR3 reads CATSMSKGAVNQPQHF. CDR3 coding DNA: TGTGCCACCAGCATGAGTAAAGGGGCGGTCAATCAGCCCCAGCATTTT.

V and J are TRBV6-1 and TRBJ1-4, with a weak D call TRBD1 (5 bases). Trimming took off 5 bases at V and 6 bases at J, with 13 bases between the two ends. This CDR3 spans 14 amino acids. Germline V gives CDR1 MNHNS, CDR2 SASEGT. The CDR3 nucleotides are TGTGCCAGCAGTACCACAGGTTTTCATGAAAAACTGTTTTTT. Protein sequence: CASSTTGFHEKLFF.

The sample holds many counts of this clonotype. The chain joins TRBV12-5 to TRBJ2-5; 9 bases line up with TRBD2. With 7 bases clipped from V and 2 bases from J, the junction kept 5 bases outside the gene matches. CDR1 is LGHNT, CDR2 FRNRAP, per germline. The length of the CDR3 is 14 residues. CDR3 DNA: TGTGCTAGTGCCCTGAGCGGGGGGCAAGAGACCCAGTACTTC. This encodes CASALSGGQETQYF.

The chain recombines TRBV7-9 with TRBJ1-5; D is undetermined. With 2 bases removed from V and 7 bases from J, the gap between germline ends came to 6 bases. The germline gives CDR1 SEHNR, CDR2 FQNEAQ (reference sequence). The length of the CDR3 is 12 residues. The CDR3 DNA follows: TGTGCCAGCAGCTTACATCCCCAGCCCCAGCATTTT. Translation: CASSLHPQPQHF. The whole variable domain, remainder taken from reference TRBV7-9 and TRBJ1-5, is DTGVSQNPRHKITKRGQNVTFRCDPISEHNRLYWYRQTLGQGPEFLTYFQNEAQLEKSRLLSDRFSAERPKGSFSTLEIQRTEQGDSAMYLCASSLHPQPQHFGDGTRLSIL.

This chain uses TRBV29-1 with TRBJ2-5; TRBD1 matches at 8 bases. CDR1 is SQVTM, CDR2 ANQGSEA, per germline. J was trimmed by 1 base and V by 5 bases; bases with no gene match: 6. The CDR3 extends over 14 amino acids. CDR3 bases: TGCAGCGTTCCTAGGACAGGGCTCCAAGAGACCCAGTACTTC. Translation: CSVPRTGLQETQYF.

The CDR3 DNA reads as TGTGCCAGCAGCTTGACTGAGACCTACGAGCAGTACTTC. Translating it yields CASSLTETYEQYF. The chain links TRBV5-6 to TRBJ2-7; D remains unclear. Trimming removed 1 base from V and 2 bases from J, with 7 bases in between. Germline CDR1 and CDR2: SGHDT and YYEEEE. CDR3 length: 13 residues.

This clonotype was counted a few times. V is TRBV6-5 and J is TRBJ2-3; 9 bases line up with TRBD1. V lost 2 bases and J lost 3; bases outside the gene matches: 12. This CDR3 is built from 18 residues. CDR1 is MNHEY and CDR2 is SVGAGI in the germline V gene. This CDR3 reads CASSYESGTGSRTDTQYF. CDR3 nucleotides: TGTGCCAGCAGTTACGAATCTGGGACAGGGAGTCGAACAGATACGCAGTATTTT.

This chain connects TRBV12-3 or TRBV12-4 to TRBJ2-3; 9 bases line up with TRBD1. The junction had 3 bases not matched to a gene; V was cut back by 6 bases and J by 5 bases. The CDR3 contains 13 residues. The CDR3 bases are TGTGCCAGCAGGGGGACAGGGATAGATACGCAGTATTTT. The encoded protein is CASRGTGIDTQYF.

This chain connects TRBV29-1 to TRBJ2-2; D remains unclear. V was pared by 1 base and J by 6 bases, with 9 bases between. The CDR3 contains 13 residues. The V gene's germline CDR1 is SQVTM and CDR2 ANQGSEA. The CDR3 coding sequence is TGCAGCGTTGAAGCGGAAAGGCCCGGGGAGCTGTTTTTT. This translates into CSVEAERPGELFF.

This clonotype was detected ten times or more. The chain has TRBV7-8 and TRBJ2-5; the D gene is possibly TRBD1 (5 bases). Trimming pared 5 bases from V and 5 bases from J, leaving 24 bases between. Germline CDR1 and CDR2: SGHVS and FQNEAQ. CDR3 length: 17 amino acids. CDR3 in amino acids: CASSDGVPGLLGETQYF. In DNA form, the CDR3 reads TGTGCCAGCAGCGATGGGGTCCCAGGGTTGTTGGGGGAGACCCAGTACTTC.

This clonotype was recorded a few times. CDR3 sequence: CASSPPLNTEAFF. In DNA form, the CDR3 reads TGTGCCAGCTCACCACCCCTGAACACTGAAGCTTTCTTT. The chain links TRBV18 to TRBJ1-1; D unresolved. The CDR3 spans 13 residues. Looked up from germline, CDR1 is KGHSH and CDR2 is LQKENI. Trimming left V 0 bases short and J 0 bases short, with 2 bases between.